Presented here are 27 T cell receptor beta chains from one specimen sequenced in a study of blood T cell repertoires in COVID-19. TCRdb keeps only in-frame clones here, not all; method: immunoSEQ multiplex PCR. Of around 200,000 clones in the sample, roughly 84% were seen once. Sample: peripheral blood. These receptors were taken from a middle-aged man with active or convalescent COVID-19.

The V and J genes are TRBV6-1 and TRBJ1-6; D unresolved. Germline V lookup: CDR1 MNHNS, CDR2 SASEGT. The germline V and J ends were trimmed by 5 bases and 14 bases, with 22 bases remaining between them. The CDR3 consists of 15 residues. CDR3 bases: TGTGCCAGCAGTAACCCGGACGGACTCCAGCGGGCCCTCCACTTT. Its translation is CASSNPDGLQRALHF.

The chain couples TRBV7-6 to TRBJ1-3; possible D gene TRBD1, 5 bases. Germline V CDR1 and CDR2: SGHVS, FNYEAQ. This CDR3 is built from 15 residues. Trimming left V 5 bases short and J 2 bases short, with 13 bases between. CDR3 loop: CASSPPGETGNTIYF. The DNA of the CDR3 is TGTGCCAGCAGCCCGCCGGGGGAAACTGGAAACACCATATATTTT.

The chain combines TRBV7-8 with TRBJ2-1; 7 nucleotides match TRBD2. Unmatched junction bases numbered 7, after V lost 1 base and J lost 1 base. This CDR3 contains 17 residues. Germline CDR1 reads SGHVS; CDR2 reads FQNEAQ. The DNA of the CDR3 is TGTGCCAGCAGCTTAGGTCTGCGGGGGTCATCCTACAATGAGCAGTTCTTC. It yields the protein CASSLGLRGSSYNEQFF.

This clone showed up just a few times. V and J are TRBV9 and TRBJ1-3; 7 nucleotides agree with TRBD1. Germline assignment: CDR1 SGDLS and CDR2 YYNGEE. The trim removed 2 bases at V and 0 bases at J, leaving 2 bases unmatched. This CDR3 comprises 15 residues. The CDR3 spells CASSVTGSSGNTIYF. CDR3 nucleotides: TGTGCCAGCAGCGTGACAGGGAGCTCTGGAAACACCATATATTTT.

The CDR3 DNA is TGTGCCAGCAGCTTATTACCTAGCGGCGCCTACGAGCAGTACTTC. Its translation: CASSLLPSGAYEQYF. The V gene is TRBV13, the J gene TRBJ2-7, with TRBD2 matching over 7 bases. This CDR3 region has 15 residues. Germline-derived CDR1 and CDR2 are PRHDT and FYEKMQ (reference sequence). J was trimmed by 2 bases and V by 2 bases; bases with no gene match: 6.

This chain uses TRBV28 with TRBJ2-7; the match to TRBD2 covers 11 bases. The trim removed 6 bases at V and 6 bases at J, leaving 10 bases unmatched. The CDR3 covers 15 residues. The germline V gene encodes CDR1 MDHEN and CDR2 SYDVKM. CDR3 bases: TGTGCCAGCAGCCCAACTAGCGGGGGTTCTGGCGAGCAGTACTTC. Its protein is CASSPTSGGSGEQYF.

The V call is TRBV19, the J call TRBJ2-3; 9 bases match TRBD1. CDR1 and CDR2 (germline): LNHDA, SQIVND (reference sequence). The CDR3 sequence is 17 residues long. V lost 3 bases and J lost 3; bases outside the gene matches: 10. CDR3: CASSISKQGAWTDTQYF. CDR3 coding DNA: TGTGCCAGTAGTATCTCAAAACAGGGGGCTTGGACAGATACGCAGTATTTT.

The chain has TRBV5-1 and TRBJ2-3, with TRBD1 matching 10 bases. The V gene end was trimmed by 4 bases and the J gene end by 3 bases; junction bases not matched to a gene: 11. The CDR3 length is 17 residues. Per germline, CDR1 SGHRS and CDR2 YFSETQ. The CDR3: CASSLYIGQGGTDTQYF. The CDR3, as DNA: TGCGCCAGCAGCCTTTACATAGGACAGGGGGGAACAGATACGCAGTATTTT.

This chain connects TRBV4-3 to TRBJ1-2; D is unresolved. The CDR3 sequence is 15 residues long. The germline gives CDR1 LGHNA, CDR2 YSLEER. V was cut by 5 bases and J by 3 bases, with 16 bases left in between. CDR3 amino acids: CASSGRGISDYGYTF. CDR3 nucleotides: TGCGCCAGCAGCGGACGAGGGATTAGCGACTATGGCTACACCTTC.

This clone turned up a few times. The V and J genes are TRBV2 and TRBJ2-1, with 8 bases matching TRBD1. There are 14 residues in the CDR3. Germline lookup yields CDR1 SNHLY and CDR2 FYNNEI. Trimming cost V 6 bases and J 4 bases; bases outside gene matches: 5. The CDR3 sequence is CASRTDRDYNEQFF. As DNA, the CDR3 is TGTGCCAGCAGGACGGACAGGGATTACAATGAGCAGTTCTTC.

This clone was seen a few times. The chain joins TRBV10-3 to TRBJ2-7; D call uncertain. Germline assignment: CDR1 ENHRY and CDR2 SYGVKD. The ends were cut back, 4 bases at V and 3 bases at J, with 4 bases in the middle. The CDR3 extends over 11 amino acids. CDR3: CAISVSYEQYF. CDR3 nucleotides: TGTGCCATCAGTGTCAGCTACGAGCAGTACTTC.

This chain links TRBV6-6 with TRBJ1-2; 7 bases agree with TRBD1. Germline lookup yields CDR1 MNHNY and CDR2 SVGAGI (reference sequence). CDR3 length: 15 amino acids. J was trimmed by 3 bases and V by 5 bases; bases with no gene match: 9. CDR3: CASSTTGVFDYGYTF. CDR3 sequence (DNA): TGTGCCAGCAGTACCACAGGGGTTTTTGACTATGGCTACACCTTC.

This clone was recorded many times. V usage is TRBV28 and J usage is TRBJ1-5, with D possibly matching TRBD1 (5 bases). Trimming stripped 6 bases from V and 2 bases from J, with 14 bases between. Looked up from germline, CDR1 is MDHEN and CDR2 is SYDVKM. The CDR3 length is 15 residues. The CDR3 DNA sequence: TGTGCCAGCAGCCCCGGGGGGGATGGCAATCAGCCCCAGCATTTT. Protein product: CASSPGGDGNQPQHF.

The genes are TRBV11-2 and TRBJ2-5; unclear D gene. Germline CDR1 is SGHAT and CDR2 is FQNNGV. This CDR3 has 12 residues. Trimming shortened V by 5 bases and J by 4 bases, and 8 bases separated the two germline ends. The CDR3 nucleotides are TGTGCCAGCAGCCAGGCTTTAGAGACCCAGTACTTC. It encodes CASSQALETQYF.

This clone showed up just a few times. The chain is built from TRBV6-5 and TRBJ2-6; 8 bases map to TRBD1. The CDR3 is made up of 15 amino acids. Germline CDR1 reads MNHEY; CDR2 reads SVGAGI. Trimming at V came to 7 bases and at J to 3 bases, leaving 5 bases not matched to a gene. DNA of the CDR3: TGTGCCAGCACCCCAGGGGGCGTTGGGGCCAACGTCCTGACTTTC. The encoded protein is CASTPGGVGANVLTF.

The chain joins TRBV30 to TRBJ2-7; a possible D gene is TRBD1 (5 bases). V was cut by 2 bases and J by 4 bases, with 15 bases left in between. Germline lookup yields CDR1 GTSNPN and CDR2 SVGIG (reference sequence). There are 14 residues in the CDR3. The CDR3 DNA reads as TGTGCCTGGAGTATTCCAGGGTTCCGTTACGAGCAGTACTTC. Translation: CAWSIPGFRYEQYF. Combining the CDR3 with reference TRBV30 and TRBJ2-7 gives the whole variable domain SQTIHQWPATLVQPVGSPLSLECTVEGTSNPNLYWYRQAAGRGLQLLFYSVGIGQISSEVPQNLSASRPQDRQFILSSKKLLLSDSGFYLCAWSIPGFRYEQYFGPGTRLTVT.

The chain combines TRBV27 with TRBJ1-1; 8 nucleotides agree with TRBD1. Germline V gene sequence: CDR1 MNHEY, CDR2 SMNVEV (reference sequence). The CDR3 covers 15 residues. V shed 5 bases, J shed 3 bases, and the junction held 8 bases outside the gene matches. The DNA of the CDR3 is TGTGCCAGCAGTCAGACAGGGGTTGGGGACACTGAAGCTTTCTTT. This codes for CASSQTGVGDTEAFF.

This clone was counted a single time. V and J are TRBV7-3 and TRBJ2-2; 15 positions match TRBD2. Germline CDR1 reads SGHTA; CDR2 reads FQGTGA. The V gene end was trimmed by 7 bases and the J gene end by 5 bases; junction bases not matched to a gene: 5. The CDR3 length is 16 residues. The CDR3 loop is CASKPGLAGGTGELFF. The CDR3 nucleotides read TGTGCCAGCAAACCCGGACTAGCGGGGGGGACCGGGGAGCTGTTTTTT.

This rearrangement joins TRBV4-2 to TRBJ1-2; TRBD1 matches at 8 bases. The CDR3 is 19 residues long. Looked up from germline, CDR1 is LGHNA and CDR2 is YNFKEQ. With 0 bases clipped from V and 8 bases from J, the junction kept 20 bases outside the gene matches. Written as DNA, the CDR3 is TGTGCCAGCAGCCAAGAGGTCTATTCGGCAGGGGGCGAGGATGGAGGCTACACCTTC. It translates to CASSQEVYSAGGEDGGYTF.

Comments on this clone: Additional DNA sequences in this sample encode the identical CDR3. The rearrangement joins TRBV5-1 to TRBJ2-2; tentative D call: TRBD2 (6 bases). The CDR3 is 15 amino acids. CDR1 and CDR2 (germline): SGHRS, YFSETQ. The ends were cut back, 3 bases at V and 0 bases at J, with 9 bases in the middle. CDR3 in amino acids: CASSSGGPNTGELFF. CDR3 nucleotides: TGCGCCAGCAGCTCCGGAGGGCCGAACACCGGGGAGCTGTTTTTT.

This rearrangement joins TRBV15 to TRBJ2-3; the match to TRBD2 covers 7 bases. The CDR3 is made up of 14 amino acids. In germline, CDR1 is LNHNV, CDR2 YYDKDF (reference sequence). The V segment lost 3 bases and the J segment 4 bases; nucleotides outside the gene matches: 4. CDR3 sequence: CATSSGGTADTQYF. The CDR3 nucleotides are TGTGCCACCAGCAGCGGGGGGACCGCAGATACGCAGTATTTT.

V usage is TRBV4-3 and J usage is TRBJ2-7, with D perhaps TRBD1 (6 bases). Trimming left V 6 bases short and J 5 bases short, with 11 bases between. The CDR3 runs to 12 residues. The germline V gene has CDR1 LGHNA and CDR2 YSLEER. Written as DNA, the CDR3 is TGCGCCAGCAGTTTCCGGGACAACGAGCAGTACTTC. It specifies CASSFRDNEQYF.

In this sample, this clone turned up a few times. This chain links TRBV28 with TRBJ2-7; 8 nucleotides match TRBD1. Per germline, CDR1 MDHEN and CDR2 SYDVKM. The CDR3 covers 15 residues. Trimming removed 10 bases from V and 5 bases from J; junction bases left unmatched: 16. The CDR3 is CATEGGQGNINEQYF. CDR3 coding DNA: TGTGCCACCGAGGGAGGACAGGGTAATATCAACGAGCAGTACTTC.

As to this clone: Relative to the germline gene, one junction end is altered; a read error may explain this. The chain uses TRBV19 and TRBJ1-6; tentatively, D is TRBD1 (5 bases). The germline V gene encodes CDR1 LNHDA and CDR2 SQIVND (reference sequence). This CDR3 is 14 amino acids long. The CDR3 loop is CASRIDSYNSPLHF. The CDR3 DNA reads as TGTGCCAGTAGAATAGACAGCTATAATTCACCCCTCCACTTT. Using reference TRBV19 and TRBJ1-6 for the parts outside the CDR3, the full variable domain is DGGITQSPKYLFRKEGQNVTLSCEQNLNHDAMYWYRQDPGQGLRLIYYSQIVNDFQKGDIAEGYSVSREKKESFPLTVTSAQKNPTAFYLCASRIDSYNSPLHFGNGTRLTVT.

The chain couples TRBV6-6 to TRBJ1-3, with 8 bases identical to TRBD1. After removal of 5 bases from V and 0 bases from J, the junction contained 9 bases not matched to a gene. The CDR3 length is 17 residues. The germline V gene encodes CDR1 MNHNY and CDR2 SVGAGI (reference sequence). The CDR3 loop reads CASSPQGALVSGNTIYF. CDR3 DNA: TGTGCCAGCAGTCCCCAGGGGGCGCTTGTCTCTGGAAACACCATATATTTT.

This chain joins TRBV3-1 (or the pseudogene TRBV3-2) and TRBJ1-1; D is unclear. From germline, CDR1 is LGHDT and CDR2 YNNKEL (reference sequence). The V gene lost 5 bases and the J gene lost 3 bases, with 13 bases spanning the gap. The CDR3 spans 14 residues. CDR3 DNA sequence: TGTGCCAGCAGCGACCGCTCAGGTTACACTGAAGCTTTCTTT. Translated, it gives CASSDRSGYTEAFF.

This clone was seen once. V gene TRBV18 combines with J gene TRBJ2-1; 7 positions match TRBD2. J lost 5 bases, V lost 6 bases, and 7 bases had no gene match. Germline V lookup: CDR1 KGHSH, CDR2 LQKENI. The CDR3 has 14 residues. CDR3 protein: CASSPVGTNNEQFF. The CDR3 coding sequence is TGTGCCAGCTCGCCAGTTGGGACTAACAATGAGCAGTTCTTC.